The 16 T cell receptor beta chains given below trace back to one sample, sequenced in a study of blood T cells in healthy people across ages. Using a J-beta primer mix together with a sample-barcoded 5' primer, a second PCR was run for about 6 to 12 cycles. MiXCR, run by TCRdb on the 5' RACE reads, gives a single entry per CDR3 protein. The repertoire holds fewer than 2 million distinct CDR3 sequences, 30% to 40% seen once, with more than 20% in the top ten. The specimen sequenced was blood. Receptors were obtained from a human donor in good health.

This clonotype appeared a few times. This chain uses TRBV6-5 with TRBJ2-7, with a possible D match to TRBD1 (5 bases). CDR1 MNHEY and CDR2 SVGAGI come from the germline V gene. V was clipped by 0 bases and J by 3 bases, with 9 bases between them. The length of the CDR3 is 14 residues. The CDR3 spells CASSYSTRVYEQYF. CDR3 DNA: TGTGCCAGCAGTTACTCCACCAGGGTCTACGAGCAGTACTTC.

This chain uses TRBV5-1 with TRBJ2-4; no clear D gene. The germline V gene encodes CDR1 SGHRS and CDR2 YFSETQ. The V end lost 0 bases, the J end lost 4 bases, and 8 bases lay between the germline ends. The CDR3 spans 14 residues. The CDR3 bases are TGCGCCAGCAGCTTGGGTCTCCTGAAAAACATTCAGTACTTC. Protein sequence: CASSLGLLKNIQYF.

The rearrangement links TRBV25-1 to TRBJ2-1, with D possibly TRBD1 on 5 matching bases. V was cut by 0 bases and J by 9 bases, with 9 bases left in between. The CDR3 runs to 13 residues. Germline-derived CDR1 and CDR2 are MGHDK and SYGVNS. CDR3 bases: TGTGCCAGCAGTGAATATAATGGGGCTGAGCAGTTCTTC. Its translation: CASSEYNGAEQFF.

The chain recombines TRBV7-6 with TRBJ2-1; tentatively, D is TRBD2 (6 bases). Germline values: CDR1 SGHVS, CDR2 FNYEAQ. This CDR3 is 14 amino acids long. V gave up 5 bases and J gave up 7 bases, with 15 bases separating them. CDR3 DNA: TGTGCCAGCAGCCCGACCCGTGGGGGGAATGAGCAGTTCTTC. This translates into CASSPTRGGNEQFF. The full variable domain, in which reference TRBV7-6 and TRBJ2-1 provide the parts outside the CDR3, is GAGVSQSPRYKVTKRGQDVALRCDPISGHVSLYWYRQALGQGPEFLTYFNYEAQQDKSGLPNDRFSAERPEGSISTLTIQRTEQRDSAMYRCASSPTRGGNEQFFGPGTRLTVL.

As concerns this clonotype: A clone one base away is much larger, so this may be a read error. V and J are TRBV7-2 and TRBJ2-3, with TRBD2 matching 8 bases. Unmatched junction bases numbered 8, after V lost 5 bases and J lost 4 bases. Germline assignment: CDR1 SGHTA and CDR2 FQGNSA. The CDR3 has 15 residues. The CDR3, as DNA: TGTGCCAGCAGCCCGGAACTAGCGGAGGCAGATACGCAGTATTTT. Its protein product is CASSPELAEADTQYF.

The chain has TRBV5-1 and TRBJ1-2; D uncertain. CDR1 is SGHRS and CDR2 is YFSETQ in the germline V gene. The CDR3 totals 16 residues. Trimming took 2 bases from V and 1 from J, leaving 15 bases between them. CDR3 sequence: CASSFTDNHLNYGYTF. The CDR3 DNA follows: TGCGCCAGCAGCTTTACAGACAACCATCTTAACTATGGCTACACCTTC.

The V and J genes are TRBV2 and TRBJ1-5; maybe TRBD1 (5 bases). The V and J ends lost 8 bases and 8 bases respectively, with 19 bases between them. Per the germline V gene, CDR1 is SNHLY and CDR2 is FYNNEI. The CDR3 is 14 residues long. The CDR3 region has the DNA TGTGCCAGCTGGAGGGACGGAGTGGGAGAGCCCCAGCATTTT. It specifies CASWRDGVGEPQHF.

The genes are TRBV3-1 and TRBJ2-4; perhaps TRBD2 as D (5 bases). In germline, CDR1 is LGHDT, CDR2 YNNKEL (reference sequence). The CDR3 is 15 amino acids. V was cut by 1 base and J by 9 bases, with 16 bases left in between. CDR3 bases: TGTGCCAGCAGCCAAGGGAGTGACCATGAGGGCATTCAGTACTTC. Its translation is CASSQGSDHEGIQYF.

V gene TRBV5-1 combines with J gene TRBJ2-7; TRBD2 aligns across 10 bases. The V gene end was trimmed by 2 bases and the J gene end by 7 bases; junction bases not matched to a gene: 15. The CDR3 runs to 17 residues. Germline CDR1 reads SGHRS; CDR2 reads YFSETQ. CDR3 sequence: CASSLLASGGRGYEQYF. The CDR3 nucleotides are TGCGCCAGCAGCTTATTAGCTAGCGGGGGCCGAGGATATGAGCAGTACTTC.

The chain employs TRBV20-1 and TRBJ2-1; unclear D gene. This CDR3 is built from 13 residues. Germline lookup yields CDR1 DFQATT and CDR2 SNEGSKA (reference sequence). V gave up 5 bases and J gave up 6 bases, with 14 bases separating them. CDR3 sequence reads: CSAPRDMGNEQFF. The CDR3 region has the DNA TGCAGTGCTCCCAGAGACATGGGCAATGAGCAGTTCTTC.

This clonotype came up a few times. CDR3 coding DNA: TGCGCCAGCAGCCAGGATTGGAGAGGGGATATGAACACTGAAGCTTTCTTT. It specifies CASSQDWRGDMNTEAFF. The chain carries TRBV4-3 and TRBJ1-1; D perhaps matches TRBD1 (5 bases). The V end was cut by 3 bases, the J end by 0 bases, with 17 bases between. Germline CDR1 is LGHNA and CDR2 is YSLEER. The CDR3 runs 17 residues.

This clonotype was seen just once. This rearrangement joins TRBV7-9 to TRBJ2-4, with D perhaps given as TRBD1 or TRBD2 (5 bases each). The J call is in doubt because the DNA end fits TRBJ2-7 better. Germline CDR1 SEHNR, CDR2 FQNEAQ (reference sequence). This CDR3 has 15 residues. The CDR3 nucleotides read TGTGCCAGCAGCGAACCGGGACCCCTAGGGTACGAGCAGTACTTC. It encodes CASSEPGPLGYEQYF.

V gene TRBV4-1 combines with J gene TRBJ1-5, with 10 bases that match TRBD1. The junction had 9 bases not matched to a gene; V was cut back by 0 bases and J by 7 bases. The germline CDR1 and CDR2 sequences are MGHRA and YSYEKL. The CDR3 has 17 residues. DNA for the CDR3: TGCGCCAGCAGCCAAGATCCCGGACAGGGGGTTTGGCAGCCCCAGCATTTT. Translating it yields CASSQDPGQGVWQPQHF.

V and J are TRBV4-1 and TRBJ2-2; the D gene is possibly TRBD1 (5 bases). This CDR3 region has 14 residues. Trimming took 4 bases from V and 6 from J, leaving 12 bases between them. CDR1 MGHRA and CDR2 YSYEKL come from the germline V gene. CDR3 region: CASSLYEGAGELFF. As DNA, the CDR3 is TGCGCCAGCAGCCTCTACGAAGGGGCCGGGGAGCTGTTTTTT.

The rearrangement uses TRBV30 and TRBJ2-1; perhaps TRBD1 as D (6 bases). V gave up 0 bases and J gave up 7 bases, with 13 bases separating them. The V gene's germline CDR1 is GTSNPN and CDR2 SVGIG (reference sequence). The CDR3 runs to 14 residues. Here the CDR3 DNA reads TGTGCCTGGAGTGTAGGGGCAGGGGTGAATGAGCAGTTCTTC. Protein product: CAWSVGAGVNEQFF.

This clonotype was detected only a few times. The chain has TRBV5-1 and TRBJ2-6, with D unresolved. Trimming shortened V by 0 bases and J by 2 bases, and 6 bases separated the two germline ends. Germline CDR1 SGHRS, CDR2 YFSETQ. The CDR3 length is 15 residues. The CDR3: CASSLAVAGANVLTF. CDR3 DNA sequence: TGCGCCAGCAGCTTGGCTGTGGCTGGGGCCAACGTCCTGACTTTC.